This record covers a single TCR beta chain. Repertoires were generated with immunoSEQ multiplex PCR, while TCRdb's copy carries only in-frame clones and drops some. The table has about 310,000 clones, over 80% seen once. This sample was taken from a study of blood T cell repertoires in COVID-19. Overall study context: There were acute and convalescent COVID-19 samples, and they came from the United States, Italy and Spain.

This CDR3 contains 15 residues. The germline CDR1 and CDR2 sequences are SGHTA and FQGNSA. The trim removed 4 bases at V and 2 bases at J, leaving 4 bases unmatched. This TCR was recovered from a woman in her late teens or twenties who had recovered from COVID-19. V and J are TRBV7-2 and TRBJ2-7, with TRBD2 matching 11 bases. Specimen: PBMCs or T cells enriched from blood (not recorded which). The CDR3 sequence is CASSSRLAGTYEQYF. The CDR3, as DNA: TGTGCCAGCAGCTCCAGACTAGCGGGAACCTACGAGCAGTACTTC.